This T cell receptor (beta chain) was retrieved from a study of blood T cell repertoires in COVID-19. This clone was seen a handful of times. Profiling relied on immunoSEQ multiplex PCR, and the TCRdb table lists in-frame clones only, not all of them. This table has about 180,000 clones, approximately 85% appearing once. Participants' own reports of clinical history determined their cohort assignment. The V end lost 2 bases, the J end lost 8 bases, and 14 bases lay between the germline ends. This CDR3 is 14 amino acids long. Germline V gene data show CDR1 as SGHRS and CDR2 as YFSETQ. The TCR originated in a woman aged 25 to 39 who had recovered from COVID-19. This rearrangement joins TRBV5-1 to TRBJ2-1; a possible D gene is TRBD1 (5 bases). The sample consisted of PBMCs or T cells enriched from blood (not recorded which). The CDR3 DNA reads as TGCGCCAGCAGCTTAAGGGGAAATGACTATGAGCAGTTCTTC. Its protein product is CASSLRGNDYEQFF.